The 32 T cell receptor beta chains presented below share a single source sample, sequenced in a study of T cells in Graves' hyperthyroidism and ophthalmopathy. Using RNA transcripts as the source, TCR beta CDR3 regions were amplified. A set of HTBI primers served as the primers for a first-round RT-PCR of the TCR CDR3. TCRdb re-derived calls from the multiplex PCR reads in MiXCR, one entry per CDR3 protein. The profile shows some 370,000 distinct CDR3 sequences, 11% to 15% of them singletons. The sample taken for sequencing was blood. The receptors were gathered from a man aged 45-65 years with Graves' ophthalmopathy.

This clonotype was seen ten or more times. The V gene is TRBV6-1, the J gene TRBJ2-5; 10 nucleotides line up with TRBD1. V was clipped by 4 bases and J by 0 bases; unmatched bases: 2. This CDR3 is built from 15 residues. CDR1 and CDR2 from the germline V gene are MNHNS and SASEGT. CDR3 in amino acids: CASSVTGGNQETQYF. In nucleotides, the CDR3 is TGTGCCAGCAGTGTGACAGGGGGCAACCAAGAGACCCAGTACTTC.

This clonotype has only a few counts. The chain joins TRBV12-3 or TRBV12-4 to TRBJ1-2; no definite D call. This CDR3 has 15 amino acids. With 7 bases removed from V and 4 bases from J, the gap between germline ends came to 19 bases. The CDR3 region has the DNA TGTGCCAGCATGGTGTCAGGCGACGTGGCCTATGGCTACACCTTC. It specifies CASMVSGDVAYGYTF.

This clonotype was seen more than once but under ten times. The V gene is TRBV10-1, the J gene TRBJ2-3, with 9 bases lining up with TRBD2. The junction had 17 bases not matched to a gene; V was cut back by 0 bases and J by 7 bases. The germline V gene encodes CDR1 WNHNN and CDR2 SYGVQD (reference sequence). The CDR3 extends over 19 amino acids. The CDR3 region is CASSESNPPPGTSPYTQYF. The DNA of the CDR3 is TGCGCCAGCAGTGAGTCGAATCCCCCTCCCGGGACTAGCCCCTATACGCAGTATTTT.

This clonotype showed up many times. The chain links TRBV3-1 to TRBJ1-1; 7 bases align to TRBD1. Losses at the gene ends were 1 base for V and 6 bases for J; bases not matched to a gene: 5. The CDR3 is 14 residues long. Germline CDR1 is LGHDT and CDR2 is YNNKEL (reference sequence). In DNA form, the CDR3 reads TGTGCCAGCAGCCAAGGATATCAGGGGGCTGAAGCTTTCTTT. Residues: CASSQGYQGAEAFF.

This clonotype was detected many times. The chain links TRBV3-1 to TRBJ1-1; 8 bases are a match to TRBD1. CDR3 length: 14 amino acids. V dropped 4 bases and J dropped 1; count of bases not matched to a gene: 2. Germline CDR1 reads LGHDT; CDR2 reads YNNKEL (reference sequence). The CDR3 nucleotides read TGTGCCAGCAGCCGGACAGGGTCGAACACTGAAGCTTTCTTT. Its protein product is CASSRTGSNTEAFF.

This clonotype was seen many times. The chain recombines TRBV12-3 or TRBV12-4 with TRBJ2-1, with a possible D match to TRBD2 (6 bases). Trimming shortened V by 6 bases and J by 9 bases, and 18 bases separated the two germline ends. CDR3 size: 14 residues. The CDR3 protein is CASSLSGTRGEQFF. The CDR3 nucleotides read TGTGCCAGCAGCCTCTCCGGGACTCGGGGTGAGCAGTTCTTC.

The chain couples TRBV7-6 to TRBJ1-5; a possible D gene is TRBD1 (5 bases). Trimming took off 2 bases at V and 2 bases at J, with 10 bases between the two ends. Germline V CDR1 and CDR2: SGHVS, FNYEAQ. CDR3 size: 15 residues. CDR3 region: CASSLLEQGNQPQHF. For the CDR3, the DNA is TGTGCCAGCAGCTTACTTGAACAGGGCAATCAGCCCCAGCATTTT.

This clonotype was seen many times. The chain carries TRBV28 and TRBJ2-1; 11 positions match TRBD2. The length of the CDR3 is 15 residues. Trimming took 6 bases from V and 5 from J; bases not matched to a gene: 6. Germline V lookup: CDR1 MDHEN, CDR2 SYDVKM. CDR3 nucleotide sequence: TGTGCCAGCAGCCTAGCGGGAGGCCTCAACAATGAGCAGTTCTTC. Its protein is CASSLAGGLNNEQFF.

The chain uses TRBV10-3 and TRBJ2-3; 8 bases align to TRBD2. CDR3 length: 17 residues. CDR1 is ENHRY, CDR2 SYGVKD, per germline. J gave up 2 bases and V 10 bases, and 17 bases lay outside the gene matches. The CDR3 region is CATPKPLSGTNTDTQYF. As DNA, the CDR3 is TGTGCCACCCCCAAACCCCTTAGCGGGACAAACACAGATACGCAGTATTTT.

This clonotype showed up just once. The rearrangement links TRBV5-1 to TRBJ2-1; 7 bases line up with TRBD2. With 0 bases clipped from V and 4 bases from J, the junction kept 4 bases outside the gene matches. CDR1 and CDR2 from the germline V gene are SGHRS and YFSETQ. The CDR3 extends over 15 amino acids. In DNA, the CDR3 is TGCGCCAGCAGCTTGGAGCCGGGAGGATACAATGAGCAGTTCTTC. This gives the protein CASSLEPGGYNEQFF. Drawing the rest from reference TRBV5-1 and TRBJ2-1, the complete variable domain is KAGVTQTPRYLIKTRGQQVTLSCSPISGHRSVSWYQQTPGQGLQFLFEYFSETQRNKGNFPGRFSGRQFSNSRSEMNVSTLELGDSALYLCASSLEPGGYNEQFFGPGTRLTVL.

This sequence joins TRBV29-1 and TRBJ1-1, with D uncertain. This CDR3 is 14 amino acids long. CDR1 SQVTM and CDR2 ANQGSEA come from the germline V gene. Between the trimmed V and J ends, which lost 7 bases and 0 bases, there was a span of 15 bases. CDR3 sequence: CSAKLILMNTEAFF. CDR3 DNA: TGCAGCGCAAAATTAATATTAATGAACACTGAAGCTTTCTTT.

This clonotype showed up just a few times. The chain is built from TRBV20-1 and TRBJ2-7, with TRBD2 matching over 7 bases. Germline-derived CDR1 and CDR2 are DFQATT and SNEGSKA (reference sequence). V shed 5 bases and J 4 bases; nucleotides not matched to a gene: 23. The CDR3 contains 18 residues. CDR3 coding DNA: TGCAGTGCTCGAAGGAGGGCGGGAAAGATTGGGACTACGTACGAGCAGTACTTC. Translating it yields CSARRRAGKIGTTYEQYF.

This clonotype was found a few times. V and J are TRBV7-8 and TRBJ2-1; TRBD2 matches at 7 bases. Unmatched junction bases numbered 18, after V lost 5 bases and J lost 8 bases. The CDR3 is 17 amino acids. Germline loops: CDR1 SGHVS, CDR2 FQNEAQ. For the CDR3, the DNA is TGTGCCAGCAGCACCCGGGTCGTGGGACTACGAAACGATGAGCAGTTCTTC. Residues: CASSTRVVGLRNDEQFF.

This clonotype was observed many times. The CDR3 DNA is TGTGCCAGCAGTTTTAAGGGATTAGCGCAGTTCTTC. This gives the protein CASSFKGLAQFF. The chain uses TRBV28 and TRBJ2-1; D is undetermined. CDR3 length: 12 amino acids. Trimming pared 3 bases from V and 12 bases from J, leaving 12 bases between. The germline V gene has CDR1 MDHEN and CDR2 SYDVKM. The full variable domain, its missing parts supplied by reference TRBV28 and TRBJ2-1, is DVKVTQSSRYLVKRTGEKVFLECVQDMDHENMFWYRQDPGLGLRLIYFSYDVKMKEKGDIPEGYSVSREKKERFSLILESASTNQTSMYLCASSFKGLAQFFGPGTRLTVL.

The chain uses TRBV14 and TRBJ2-1; D uncertain. In germline, CDR1 is SGHDN, CDR2 FVKESK. CDR3 length: 13 amino acids. The germline V and J ends were trimmed by 2 bases and 7 bases, with 9 bases remaining between them. The CDR3 coding sequence is TGTGCCAGCAGCCAAACTCGTGGGAATGAGCAGTTCTTC. Amino acid sequence: CASSQTRGNEQFF.

This clonotype came up a few times. The rearrangement uses TRBV12-3 or TRBV12-4 and TRBJ1-2; D perhaps matches TRBD1 (5 bases). Trimming took off 5 bases at V and 0 bases at J, with 10 bases between the two ends. The length of the CDR3 is 14 residues. CDR3 amino acids: CASSPQGSNYGYTF. The DNA of the CDR3 is TGTGCCAGCAGTCCCCAGGGTTCTAACTATGGCTACACCTTC.

Details on this clonotype: This sequence may be a read error, since a much larger clone differs from it by one base. V and J are TRBV9 and TRBJ1-1; D gene uncertain. This CDR3 is 13 amino acids long. Trimming removed 7 bases at V and 1 base at J, with 11 bases between. Looked up from germline, CDR1 is SGDLS and CDR2 is YYNGEE. For the CDR3, the DNA is TGTGCCAGCGGCAATAGACAGAACACTGAAGCTTTCTTT. As protein: CASGNRQNTEAFF.

This clonotype was recorded once. A much bigger clone sits one base away, suggesting this may be a read error. V and J are TRBV24-1 and TRBJ2-2; tentatively, D is TRBD2 (6 bases). Trimming stripped 3 bases from V and 5 bases from J, with 12 bases between. Germline CDR1 and CDR2: KGHDR and SFDVKD. The CDR3 is 15 residues long. The CDR3 protein is CATSDLARGTGELFF. CDR3 nucleotides: TGTGCCACCAGTGATCTGGCCCGGGGGACCGGGGAGCTGTTTTTT.

This rearrangement joins TRBV28 to TRBJ1-6, with TRBD1 identical over 9 bases. Germline CDR1 MDHEN, CDR2 SYDVKM. J gave up 10 bases and V 2 bases, and 6 bases lay outside the gene matches. This CDR3 comprises 15 residues. The CDR3 is CASSLPGQGWSPLHF. As DNA, the CDR3 is TGTGCCAGCAGTTTACCGGGACAGGGATGGTCACCCCTCCACTTT.

This clonotype was counted only a few times. The chain combines TRBV11-3 with TRBJ2-1; TRBD2 might be the D (6 bases). V was trimmed by 0 bases and J by 1 base, leaving 10 bases between them. The CDR3 runs 16 residues. Germline lookup yields CDR1 SGHNT and CDR2 YENEEA. CDR3 protein: CASSLDLARSYNEQFF. Here the CDR3 DNA reads TGTGCCAGCAGCTTAGATCTAGCGAGATCCTACAATGAGCAGTTCTTC.

Many counts were recorded for this clonotype. The chain recombines TRBV6-1 with TRBJ2-7; 7 positions agree with TRBD2. Trimming took 0 bases from V and 0 from J; bases not matched to a gene: 11. The CDR3 extends over 18 amino acids. Looked up from germline, CDR1 is MNHNS and CDR2 is SASEGT. The DNA for the CDR3 is TGTGCCAGCAGTGAAGCGCTTGGGGGGGGATCCAGCTCCTACGAGCAGTACTTC. Its protein product is CASSEALGGGSSSYEQYF.

The CDR3 spells CSARVTGGPHTDTQYF. The CDR3 DNA reads as TGCAGTGCTAGAGTCACGGGAGGGCCCCACACAGATACGCAGTATTTT. The genes are TRBV20-1 and TRBJ2-3; 8 positions match TRBD2. The CDR3 is 16 amino acids. The germline CDR1 and CDR2 sequences are DFQATT and SNEGSKA (reference sequence). The ends lost 1 base at V and 2 bases at J; junction bases unmatched: 8.

This clonotype was counted ten times or more. The chain is built from TRBV3-1 and TRBJ2-2; perhaps TRBD2 as D (6 bases). CDR1 and CDR2 from the germline V gene are LGHDT and YNNKEL (reference sequence). V lost 0 bases and J 3 bases, leaving 17 bases between the germline ends. The CDR3 length is 18 residues. The CDR3 region has the DNA TGTGCCAGCAGCCAAGAATTGCTAGCGCCAGGGCACACCGGGGAGCTGTTTTTT. Translated, it gives CASSQELLAPGHTGELFF.

As concerns this clonotype: A much more abundant neighbour one base away suggests this may be a read error. The chain recombines TRBV7-8 with TRBJ2-7, with 10 positions matching TRBD1. From germline, CDR1 is SGHVS and CDR2 FQNEAQ. The CDR3 has 19 amino acids. This chain's CDR3 is CASSLAGQGRGPRSYEQDF. The DNA of the CDR3 is TGTGCCAGCAGCTTAGCGGGACAGGGGCGGGGCCCGCGATCCTACGAGCAGGACTTC.

Many counts were recorded for this clonotype. The J gene is TRBJ2-1, the V gene TRBV7-9; TRBD2 matches 7 bases. V lost 2 bases, J lost 6 bases, and 19 bases stayed unmatched. This CDR3 region has 19 residues. Germline V gene data show CDR1 as SEHNR and CDR2 as FQNEAQ (reference sequence). CDR3 DNA: TGTGCCAGCAGCTTACCCGAGTGGGCGGGAGCCACTTTTGGCAATGAGCAGTTCTTC. It encodes CASSLPEWAGATFGNEQFF.

This clonotype was seen many times. The J gene is TRBJ1-1, the V gene TRBV5-6, with D uncertain. The V gene lost 0 bases and the J gene lost 1 base, with 10 bases spanning the gap. The CDR3 sequence is 15 residues long. Germline CDR1 SGHDT, CDR2 YYEEEE. The CDR3 is CASSLAARRNTEAFF. The CDR3 region has the DNA TGTGCCAGCAGCTTGGCCGCACGGCGGAACACTGAAGCTTTCTTT.

This clonotype has only a few counts. The junction does not match germline at one end; this may be a read error. The rearrangement links TRBV28 to TRBJ1-5; 11 bases are shared with TRBD1. CDR1 and CDR2 (germline): MDHEN, SYDVKM. The CDR3 extends over 14 amino acids. The CDR3 DNA reads TGTGCCAGCGGGGGACAGGGGGGCAATCAGCCCCCGCATTTT. Its protein product is CASGGQGGNQPPHF.

This clonotype was counted between two and nine times. The genes are TRBV19 and TRBJ2-3; 10 bases match TRBD2. Germline assignment: CDR1 LNHDA and CDR2 SQIVND (reference sequence). This CDR3 has 17 residues. V trimming: 3 bases; J trimming: 1 base; junction bases outside the gene matches: 7. CDR3 sequence reads: CASSIGPSGGGTDTQYF. CDR3 bases: TGTGCCAGTAGTATCGGGCCTAGCGGGGGCGGCACAGATACGCAGTATTTT.

In this sample, this clonotype turned up many times. The chain carries TRBV3-1 and TRBJ2-6; D gene uncertain. This CDR3 comprises 18 residues. The ends were cut back, 1 base at V and 0 bases at J, with 13 bases in the middle. In germline, CDR1 is LGHDT, CDR2 YNNKEL (reference sequence). CDR3 protein: CASSQGLVKTSGANVLTF. Written as DNA, the CDR3 is TGTGCCAGCAGCCAAGGGTTGGTCAAGACCTCTGGGGCCAACGTCCTGACTTTC.

This clonotype has just a few counts. A much larger clone differs by one base, so this may be a read error. J is TRBJ2-3 and V is TRBV6-1; 9 nucleotides agree with TRBD1. Trimming cost V 3 bases and J 3 bases; bases outside gene matches: 10. The CDR3 consists of 17 residues. Germline lookup yields CDR1 MNHNS and CDR2 SASEGT. DNA of the CDR3: TGTGCCAGCAGTGACGGCGTCTACAGGGGGCGGACAGATACGCAGTATTTT. As protein: CASSDGVYRGRTDTQYF.

This clonotype came up many times. The rearrangement links TRBV13 to TRBJ2-7; D tentatively reads TRBD1 or TRBD2 (6 bases each). CDR1 is PRHDT, CDR2 FYEKMQ, per germline (reference sequence). V was trimmed by 5 bases and J by 2 bases, leaving 13 bases between them. The CDR3 totals 14 residues. In DNA form, the CDR3 reads TGTGCCAGCAGCCCAGACAGGACTACCTACGAGCAGTACTTC. Amino acids: CASSPDRTTYEQYF.

This clonotype was recorded many times. The chain joins TRBV29-1 to TRBJ1-6; TRBD1 aligns across 9 bases. CDR3 length equals 14 residues. V shed 6 bases, J shed 7 bases, and the junction held 7 bases outside the gene matches. The V gene's germline CDR1 is SQVTM and CDR2 ANQGSEA. The CDR3 DNA is TGCAGCGTCGCCGATGGGACAGGGAATTCACCCCTCCACTTT. It codes for CSVADGTGNSPLHF.